This T cell receptor (beta chain) was sequenced in a study of cytomegalovirus exposure and HLA in healthy donors. Study-level findings and limits: In a later analysis, specific HLA alleles were associated with 16,000 or so TCR beta sequences at a 0.05 false discovery rate.

V gave up 4 bases and J gave up 9 bases, with 8 bases separating them. This CDR3 is built from 12 residues. Germline values: CDR1 SGHDT, CDR2 YYEEEE. Vbeta (60) and Jbeta (13) primers were used in the PCR. Profiling relied on immunoSEQ multiplex PCR, and the TCRdb table lists in-frame clones only, not all of them. This sample has approximately 240,000 clones, with around four fifths found just once. On this clone: Its antigen is unknown.

The chain employs TRBV5-6 and TRBJ1-6, with unresolved D. This clonotype was obtained from a woman aged 40 to 55 in good health and CMV-seronegative. Sequencing input: PBMCs. In DNA form, the CDR3 reads TGTGCCAGCAGCCTGACTGGTTCACCCCTCCACTTT. Its protein is CASSLTGSPLHF.